This TCR beta chain comes out of a study of blood T cells in healthy people across ages. In germline, CDR1 is SQVTM, CDR2 ANQGSEA. The CDR3 sequence is 12 residues long. The V and J ends lost 6 bases and 4 bases respectively, with 12 bases between them. Sample-barcoded 5' priming and a J-beta primer mix drove a second PCR of about 7 to 11 cycles. TCRdb reanalysed the 5' RACE reads using MiXCR and keeps one entry per CDR3 protein. This table holds under 800,000 distinct CDR3 sequences, 43% found once. Sequencing was done on a sample of blood. The receptor comes from a woman in her sixties in good health. The chain uses TRBV29-1 and TRBJ1-2; possibly TRBD1 for D (5 bases). This CDR3 reads CSVGTVSYGYTF. Here the CDR3 DNA reads TGCAGCGTGGGGACGGTTAGCTATGGCTACACCTTC.